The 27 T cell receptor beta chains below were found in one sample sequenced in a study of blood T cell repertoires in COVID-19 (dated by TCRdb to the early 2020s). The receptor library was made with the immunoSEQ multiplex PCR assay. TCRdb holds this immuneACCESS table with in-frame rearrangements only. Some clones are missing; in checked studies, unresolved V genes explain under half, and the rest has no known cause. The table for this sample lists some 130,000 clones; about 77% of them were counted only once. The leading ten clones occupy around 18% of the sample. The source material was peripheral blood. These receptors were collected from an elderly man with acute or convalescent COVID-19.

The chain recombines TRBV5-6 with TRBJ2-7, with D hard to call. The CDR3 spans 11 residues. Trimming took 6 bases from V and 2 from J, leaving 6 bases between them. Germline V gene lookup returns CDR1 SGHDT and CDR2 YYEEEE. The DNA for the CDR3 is TGTGCCAGCACGTCAGCCTACGAGCAGTACTTC. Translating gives CASTSAYEQYF.

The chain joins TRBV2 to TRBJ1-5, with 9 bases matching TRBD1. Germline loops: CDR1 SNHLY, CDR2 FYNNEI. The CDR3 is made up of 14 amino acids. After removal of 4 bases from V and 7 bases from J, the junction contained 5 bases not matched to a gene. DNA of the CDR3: TGTGCCAGCAGTGGACAGGGGGTATACCAGCCCCAGCATTTT. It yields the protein CASSGQGVYQPQHF.

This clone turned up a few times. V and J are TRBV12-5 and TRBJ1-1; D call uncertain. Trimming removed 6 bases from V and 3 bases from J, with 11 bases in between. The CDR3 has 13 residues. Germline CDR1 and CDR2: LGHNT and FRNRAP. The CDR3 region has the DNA TGTGCTAGTGGAGACGTAGACTACACTGAAGCTTTCTTT. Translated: CASGDVDYTEAFF.

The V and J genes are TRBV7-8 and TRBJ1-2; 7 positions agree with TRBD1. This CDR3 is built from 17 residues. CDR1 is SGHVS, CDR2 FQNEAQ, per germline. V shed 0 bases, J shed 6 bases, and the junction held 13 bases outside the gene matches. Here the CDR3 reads CASSLAATGIPPDGYTF. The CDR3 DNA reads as TGTGCCAGCAGCTTAGCCGCGACAGGGATTCCCCCTGATGGCTACACCTTC.

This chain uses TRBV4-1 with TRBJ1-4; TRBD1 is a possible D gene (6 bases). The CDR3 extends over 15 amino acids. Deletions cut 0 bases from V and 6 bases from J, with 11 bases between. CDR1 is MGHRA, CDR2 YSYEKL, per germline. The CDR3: CASSQDPGVDEKLFF. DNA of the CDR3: TGCGCCAGCAGCCAAGATCCAGGGGTTGATGAAAAACTGTTTTTT.

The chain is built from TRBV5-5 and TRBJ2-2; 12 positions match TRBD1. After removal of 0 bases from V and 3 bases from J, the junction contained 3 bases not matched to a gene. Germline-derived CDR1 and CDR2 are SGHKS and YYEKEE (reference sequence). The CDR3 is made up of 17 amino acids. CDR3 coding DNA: TGTGCCAGCAGCTTGGCCGGGACAGGGGGCCACACCGGGGAGCTGTTTTTT. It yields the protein CASSLAGTGGHTGELFF. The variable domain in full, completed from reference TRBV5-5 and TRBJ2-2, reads DAGVTQSPTHLIKTRGQQVTLRCSPISGHKSVSWYQQVLGQGPQFIFQYYEKEERGRGNFPDRFSARQFPNYSSELNVNALLLGDSALYLCASSLAGTGGHTGELFFGEGSRLTVL.

CDR3 amino acids: CASSRDRRNTIYF. The CDR3 DNA reads as TGTGCCAGCTCCCGGGACAGGAGAAACACCATATATTTT. V is TRBV3-1 (or the pseudogene TRBV3-2) and J is TRBJ1-3; TRBD1 aligns across 8 bases. Germline V gene sequence: CDR1 LGHDT, CDR2 YNNKEL (reference sequence). CDR3 length equals 13 residues. V shed 8 bases, J shed 5 bases, and the junction held 5 bases outside the gene matches.

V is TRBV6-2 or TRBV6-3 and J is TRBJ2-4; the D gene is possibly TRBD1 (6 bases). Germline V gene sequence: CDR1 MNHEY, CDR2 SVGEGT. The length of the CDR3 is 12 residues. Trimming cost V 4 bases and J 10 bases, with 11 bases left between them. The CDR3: CASSLTQGIQYF. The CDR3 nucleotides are TGTGCCAGCAGTTTAACGCAGGGGATTCAGTACTTC.

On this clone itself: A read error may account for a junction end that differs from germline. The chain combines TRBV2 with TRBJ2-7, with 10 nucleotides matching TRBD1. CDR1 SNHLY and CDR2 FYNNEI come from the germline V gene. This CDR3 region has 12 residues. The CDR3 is CASSILSGTGDF. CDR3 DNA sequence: TGTGCCAGCAGTATTCTTTCCGGGACAGGGGACTTC.

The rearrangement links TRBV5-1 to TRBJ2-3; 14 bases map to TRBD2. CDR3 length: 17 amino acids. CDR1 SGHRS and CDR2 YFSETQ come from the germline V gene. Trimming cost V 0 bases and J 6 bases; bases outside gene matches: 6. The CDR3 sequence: CASSLVATSGGADTQYF. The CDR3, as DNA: TGCGCCAGCAGCTTGGTTGCGACTAGCGGGGGGGCTGATACGCAGTATTTT.

The CDR3 spells CAAGQGGKNYGYTF. The DNA of the CDR3 is TGTGCCGCGGGACAGGGGGGTAAGAACTATGGCTACACCTTC. The J gene is TRBJ1-2, the V gene TRBV6-5; 11 bases map to TRBD1. The CDR3 contains 14 residues. The trim removed 11 bases at V and 2 bases at J, leaving 7 bases unmatched. Germline V gives CDR1 MNHEY, CDR2 SVGAGI.

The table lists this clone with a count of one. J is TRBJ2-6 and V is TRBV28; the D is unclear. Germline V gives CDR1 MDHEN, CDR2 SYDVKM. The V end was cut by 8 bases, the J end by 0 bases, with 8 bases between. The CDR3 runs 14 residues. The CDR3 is CASLKLSGANVLTF. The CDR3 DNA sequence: TGTGCCAGCCTCAAACTCTCTGGGGCCAACGTCCTGACTTTC.

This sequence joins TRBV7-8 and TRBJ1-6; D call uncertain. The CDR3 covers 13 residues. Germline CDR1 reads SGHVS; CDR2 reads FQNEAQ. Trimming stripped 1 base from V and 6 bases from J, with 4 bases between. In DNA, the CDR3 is TGTGCCAGCAGCTTAGGAGTTAATTCACCCCTCCACTTT. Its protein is CASSLGVNSPLHF.

CDR3 coding DNA: TGTGCCAGCAGCCGACTAGCGCTATACAATGAGCAGTTCTTC. Translated: CASSRLALYNEQFF. This chain connects TRBV11-2 to TRBJ2-1; 8 bases fit TRBD2. Unmatched junction bases numbered 4, after V lost 5 bases and J lost 4 bases. Germline loops: CDR1 SGHAT, CDR2 FQNNGV. CDR3 length equals 14 residues.

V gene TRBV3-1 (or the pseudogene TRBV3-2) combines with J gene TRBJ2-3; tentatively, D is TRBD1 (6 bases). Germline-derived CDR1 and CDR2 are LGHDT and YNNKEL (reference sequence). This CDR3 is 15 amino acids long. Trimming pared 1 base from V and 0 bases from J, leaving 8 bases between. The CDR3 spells CASSQGTASTDTQYF. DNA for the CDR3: TGTGCCAGCAGCCAAGGGACAGCCAGCACAGATACGCAGTATTTT.

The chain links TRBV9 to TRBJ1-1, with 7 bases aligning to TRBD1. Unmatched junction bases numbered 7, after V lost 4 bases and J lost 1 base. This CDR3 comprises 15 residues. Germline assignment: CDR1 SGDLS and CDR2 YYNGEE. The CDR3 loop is CASSPTGNGNTEAFF. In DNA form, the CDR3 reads TGTGCCAGCAGCCCGACAGGGAATGGGAACACTGAAGCTTTCTTT.

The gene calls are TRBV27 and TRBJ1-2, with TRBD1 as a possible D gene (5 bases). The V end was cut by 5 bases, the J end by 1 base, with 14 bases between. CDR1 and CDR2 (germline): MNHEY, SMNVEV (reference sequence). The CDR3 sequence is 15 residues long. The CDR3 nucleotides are TGTGCCAGCAGTACCACCCGGGGACTTAACTATGGCTACACCTTC. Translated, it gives CASSTTRGLNYGYTF.

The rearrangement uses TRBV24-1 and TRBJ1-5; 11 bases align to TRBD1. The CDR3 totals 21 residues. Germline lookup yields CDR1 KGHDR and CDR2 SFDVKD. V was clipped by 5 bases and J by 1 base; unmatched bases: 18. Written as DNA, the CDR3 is TGTGCCACCAGTGGGAGGTTAAGAGGACAGGGGGCAATGACAAGCAATCAGCCCCAGCATTTT. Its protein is CATSGRLRGQGAMTSNQPQHF.

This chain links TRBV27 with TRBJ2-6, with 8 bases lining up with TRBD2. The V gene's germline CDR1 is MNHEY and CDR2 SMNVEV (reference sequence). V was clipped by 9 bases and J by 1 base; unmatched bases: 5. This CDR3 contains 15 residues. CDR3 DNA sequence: TGTGCCAGTCGCGGGGGGAGGTCTGGGGCCAACGTCCTGACTTTC. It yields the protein CASRGGRSGANVLTF.

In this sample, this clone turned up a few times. CDR3 sequence: CASSPYNQPQHF. CDR3 nucleotide sequence: TGTGCCAGCAGTCCCTACAATCAGCCCCAGCATTTT. J is TRBJ1-5 and V is TRBV12-3 or TRBV12-4; D unresolved. Deletions cut 5 bases from V and 3 bases from J, with 5 bases between. CDR3 length: 12 amino acids.

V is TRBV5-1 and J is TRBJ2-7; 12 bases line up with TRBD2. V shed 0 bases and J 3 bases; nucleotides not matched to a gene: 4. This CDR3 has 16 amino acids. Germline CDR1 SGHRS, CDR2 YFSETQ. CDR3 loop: CASSLVLAGGNYEQYF. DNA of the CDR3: TGCGCCAGCAGCTTGGTACTAGCGGGGGGCAACTACGAGCAGTACTTC.

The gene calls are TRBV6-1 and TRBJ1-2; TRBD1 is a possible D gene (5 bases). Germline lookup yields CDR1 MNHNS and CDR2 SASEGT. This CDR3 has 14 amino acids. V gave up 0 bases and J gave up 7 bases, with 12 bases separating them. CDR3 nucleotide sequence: TGTGCCAGCAGTGAAGCGGCCAGGGTTTTTGGCTACACCTTC. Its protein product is CASSEAARVFGYTF.

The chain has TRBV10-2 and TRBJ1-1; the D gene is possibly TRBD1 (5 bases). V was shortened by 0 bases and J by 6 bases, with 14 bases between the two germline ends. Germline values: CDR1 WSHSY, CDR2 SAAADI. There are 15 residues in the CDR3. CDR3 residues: CASSESGTRGAEAFF. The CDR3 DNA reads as TGCGCCAGCAGTGAGTCGGGGACTCGGGGCGCTGAAGCTTTCTTT.

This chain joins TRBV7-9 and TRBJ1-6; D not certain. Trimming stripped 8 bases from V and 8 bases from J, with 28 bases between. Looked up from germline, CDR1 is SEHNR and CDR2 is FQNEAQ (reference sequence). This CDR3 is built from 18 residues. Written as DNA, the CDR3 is TGTGCCAGCCGAAACAGATTCCCCGCCTGGTGCATATATTCACCCCTCCACTTT. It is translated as CASRNRFPAWCIYSPLHF. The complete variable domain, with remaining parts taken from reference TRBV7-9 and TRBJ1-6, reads DTGVSQNPRHKITKRGQNVTFRCDPISEHNRLYWYRQTLGQGPEFLTYFQNEAQLEKSRLLSDRFSAERPKGSFSTLEIQRTEQGDSAMYLCASRNRFPAWCIYSPLHFGNGTRLTVT.

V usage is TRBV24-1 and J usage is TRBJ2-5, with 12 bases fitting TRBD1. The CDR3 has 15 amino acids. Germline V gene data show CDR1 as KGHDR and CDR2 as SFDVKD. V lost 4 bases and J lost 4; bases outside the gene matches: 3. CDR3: CATSDGTGGGETQYF. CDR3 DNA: TGTGCCACCAGTGACGGGACAGGGGGCGGAGAGACCCAGTACTTC.

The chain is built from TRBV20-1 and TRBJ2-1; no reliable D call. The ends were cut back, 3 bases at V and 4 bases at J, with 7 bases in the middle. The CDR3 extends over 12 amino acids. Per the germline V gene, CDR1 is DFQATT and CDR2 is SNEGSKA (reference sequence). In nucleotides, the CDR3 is TGCAGTGCTAGTCAGGTTTACAATGAGCAGTTCTTC. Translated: CSASQVYNEQFF.

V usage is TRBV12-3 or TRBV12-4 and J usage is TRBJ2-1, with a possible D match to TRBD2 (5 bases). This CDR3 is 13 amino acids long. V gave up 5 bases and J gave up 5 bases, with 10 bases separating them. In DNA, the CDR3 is TGTGCCAGCAGTATGGACGGGGACAATGAGCAGTTCTTC. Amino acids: CASSMDGDNEQFF.